Each of the 15 T cell receptor beta chains below was sequenced from the same sample in a study of identical twins. One entry per CDR3 protein results from TCRdb running MiXCR on the 5' RACE reads. The repertoire has hundreds of thousands of distinct CDR3 sequences, around 7.5% of them found once; the top ten carry 1.6%. These same data were also listed under a study on yellow fever vaccine responses in identical twins.

Sequenced sample: PBMCs. All receptors derive from a woman aged 18-29 years in good health.

This clonotype has a count of ten or more. The rearrangement uses TRBV24-1 and TRBJ2-2; D is ambiguous. The CDR3 extends over 15 amino acids. V was clipped by 1 base and J by 4 bases, with 9 bases between them. Germline lookup yields CDR1 KGHDR and CDR2 SFDVKD. The CDR3 sequence is CATSDLKHLTGELFF. The CDR3, as DNA: TGTGCCACCAGTGATTTAAAGCATCTCACCGGGGAGCTGTTTTTT.

This clonotype occurred a few times. The chain is built from TRBV10-3 and TRBJ1-1; 8 nucleotides agree with TRBD1. The germline CDR1 and CDR2 sequences are ENHRY and SYGVKD. There are 14 residues in the CDR3. Germline trimming cut 4 bases from V and 1 base from J; bases unmatched to any gene: 2. CDR3 residues: CAISVGQGNTEAFF. The CDR3 DNA is TGTGCCATCAGTGTTGGACAGGGGAACACTGAAGCTTTCTTT.

The chain uses TRBV7-8 and TRBJ2-7; D possibly corresponds to TRBD2 (6 bases). The V and J ends lost 3 bases and 4 bases respectively, with 16 bases between them. There are 15 residues in the CDR3. Germline V lookup: CDR1 SGHVS, CDR2 FQNEAQ. The CDR3 nucleotides are TGTGCCAGCAGCTTCCGGGACTCAAAGTCATACGAGCAGTACTTC. This translates into CASSFRDSKSYEQYF.

Many counts were recorded for this clonotype. The V and J genes are TRBV4-1 and TRBJ1-4; 10 nucleotides agree with TRBD1. After removal of 5 bases from V and 6 bases from J, the junction contained 12 bases not matched to a gene. The CDR3 extends over 17 amino acids. From germline, CDR1 is MGHRA and CDR2 YSYEKL. In DNA, the CDR3 is TGCGCCAGCAGCACTCGGGACAGGGGAAGAGAGGATGAAAAACTGTTTTTT. It yields the protein CASSTRDRGREDEKLFF.

There are many counts of this clonotype. The gene calls are TRBV20-1 and TRBJ2-7, with TRBD2 identical over 9 bases. V gave up 4 bases and J gave up 2 bases; unmatched junction bases: 6. The CDR3 runs 14 residues. The V gene's germline CDR1 is DFQATT and CDR2 SNEGSKA (reference sequence). As DNA, the CDR3 is TGCAGTGCTAAAGTTTTAGCGGGAGCCTACGAGCAGTACTTC. This gives the protein CSAKVLAGAYEQYF.

The chain is built from TRBV24-1 and TRBJ2-1, with TRBD2 matching over 8 bases. J gave up 6 bases and V 2 bases, and 8 bases lay outside the gene matches. In germline, CDR1 is KGHDR, CDR2 SFDVKD. This CDR3 contains 16 residues. The CDR3 region has the DNA TGTGCCACCAGTGATTGGCAGTCCGGGACTAGCAATGAGCAGTTCTTC. Residues: CATSDWQSGTSNEQFF.

The DNA of the CDR3 is TGCGCCAGCAGCTTGGTGCGGTACCAAGAGACCCAGTACTTC. Amino acid sequence: CASSLVRYQETQYF. J is TRBJ2-5 and V is TRBV5-1; unclear D gene. The germline gives CDR1 SGHRS, CDR2 YFSETQ. The V gene lost 0 bases and the J gene lost 0 bases, with 6 bases spanning the gap. The CDR3 length is 14 residues.

The sample holds many counts of this clonotype. This chain connects TRBV5-1 to TRBJ1-4, with D tentatively TRBD1 (5 bases). This CDR3 spans 14 amino acids. The V gene lost 4 bases and the J gene lost 13 bases, with 20 bases spanning the gap. From germline, CDR1 is SGHRS and CDR2 YFSETQ. The CDR3 region has the DNA TGCGCCAGCAGCCCCACCGAGACTCCAGGGTTACTGTTTTTT. This translates into CASSPTETPGLLFF.

This clonotype was counted a few times. This chain links TRBV10-3 with TRBJ2-1; D is possibly TRBD1 (5 bases). Trimming removed 6 bases from V and 2 bases from J, with 8 bases in between. Looked up from germline, CDR1 is ENHRY and CDR2 is SYGVKD. CDR3 length: 13 amino acids. CDR3 DNA: TGTGCCATCAGCGCAGGGACCTACAATGAGCAGTTCTTC. This sequence encodes CAISAGTYNEQFF.

The chain joins TRBV10-2 to TRBJ1-1; D is undetermined. Per the germline V gene, CDR1 is WSHSY and CDR2 is SAAADI. Trimming cost V 8 bases and J 4 bases, with 14 bases left between them. This CDR3 region has 13 residues. The DNA for the CDR3 is TGCGCCAGCGTGTCGGCCAGCCTCACTGAAGCTTTCTTT. This codes for CASVSASLTEAFF.

This clonotype was detected many times. The chain joins TRBV2 to TRBJ2-5; tentative D call: TRBD2 (5 bases). This CDR3 has 15 residues. Germline CDR1 reads SNHLY; CDR2 reads FYNNEI. V lost 2 bases, J lost 4 bases, and 14 bases lay in between. CDR3 bases: TGTGCCAGCAGTGAACGGGGAAGCGGTCTAGAGACCCAGTACTTC. It translates to CASSERGSGLETQYF.

This clonotype was seen only a few times. The CDR3 here is CASSFLTSGSSSYEQYF. The CDR3 DNA is TGCGCCAGCAGCTTTTTGACTAGCGGGAGTTCTTCCTACGAGCAGTACTTC. The chain employs TRBV5-1 and TRBJ2-7, with TRBD2 matching 12 bases. Trimming cost V 2 bases and J 1 base; bases outside gene matches: 7. CDR1 and CDR2 from the germline V gene are SGHRS and YFSETQ. There are 17 residues in the CDR3. The full variable domain, with the rest looked up from reference TRBV5-1 and TRBJ2-7, is KAGVTQTPRYLIKTRGQQVTLSCSPISGHRSVSWYQQTPGQGLQFLFEYFSETQRNKGNFPGRFSGRQFSNSRSEMNVSTLELGDSALYLCASSFLTSGSSSYEQYFGPGTRLTVT.

This clonotype appeared many times. The genes are TRBV5-6 and TRBJ2-1; D not certain. CDR1 is SGHDT, CDR2 YYEEEE, per germline. This CDR3 comprises 14 residues. Trimming shortened V by 0 bases and J by 4 bases, and 8 bases separated the two germline ends. CDR3 amino acids: CASSLAVPYNEQFF. In DNA, the CDR3 is TGTGCCAGCAGCTTGGCGGTACCGTACAATGAGCAGTTCTTC.

Only a few counts were recorded for this clonotype. The chain is built from TRBV9 and TRBJ2-2; unclear D gene. The CDR3 runs to 11 residues. Germline V gene lookup returns CDR1 SGDLS and CDR2 YYNGEE. The V gene lost 4 bases and the J gene lost 7 bases, with 5 bases spanning the gap. The CDR3 DNA is TGTGCCAGCAGCACTAACGGGGAGCTGTTTTTT. Amino acid sequence: CASSTNGELFF.

V and J are TRBV7-7 and TRBJ2-3; D may be TRBD2 (7 bases). The CDR3 contains 15 residues. Germline CDR1 reads SSHAT; CDR2 reads FNYEAQ (reference sequence). Deletions cut 6 bases from V and 4 bases from J, with 17 bases between. The CDR3 DNA reads TGTGCCAGCAGTCCCCGAGGGGGGGCCTCAGATACGCAGTATTTT. Translation: CASSPRGGASDTQYF.